The entry that follows covers one TCR beta chain sequence. Its antigen is as yet unknown. The data originate from a study of T cell clusters in autoimmune cytopenias. Study background: TRB sequencing had a median 51,575 reads and 2,350 distinct clonotypes per sample. Study results and limitations: Compared with active autoimmune hepatitis patients, healthy donors showed 2.5 to 3-fold more exclusive TRB clusters. TRB repertoire shifts in secondary cytopenia and chronic lymphocytic leukemia mostly reflected lymphoma, not autoimmunity.

One tube held mixed TRB-A and TRB-B primer pools for touch-down PCR. TCRdb re-analyzed the multiplex PCR reads; it lists each CDR3 protein once, without DNA. The table for this sample gives some 1,500 distinct CDR3 sequences. Germline V gene lookup returns CDR1 SEHNR and CDR2 FQNEAQ (reference sequence). The CDR3 is made up of 13 amino acids. Tens of thousands of genome equivalents of blood DNA were amplified for TRB. Input material: peripheral blood. The sequence was collected from a human donor with an autoimmune cytopenia or autoimmune hepatitis (not recorded which). The chain is built from TRBV7-9 and TRBJ2-2. The CDR3 protein is CASSSASTGELFF.